Presented here are 26 T cell receptor beta chains from one specimen sequenced in a study of blood T cells in healthy people across ages. Alongside a J-beta primer mix, a sample-barcoded 5' primer served in a second PCR lasting about 7 to 12 cycles. Each CDR3 protein gets one entry after TCRdb re-called the 5' RACE reads with MiXCR. The profile shows about 1.6 million distinct CDR3 sequences, about 35% of them singletons. The sequenced material came from blood. The receptors were gathered from a woman between 25 and 40 years old in good health.

The J gene is TRBJ2-7, the V gene TRBV20-1; 10 positions agree with TRBD2. This CDR3 has 15 residues. Unmatched junction bases numbered 8, after V lost 6 bases and J lost 0 bases. CDR1 DFQATT and CDR2 SNEGSKA come from the germline V gene (reference sequence). CDR3 amino acids: CSADASGSHSYEQYF. CDR3 bases: TGCAGTGCAGATGCTAGCGGGAGCCACTCCTACGAGCAGTACTTC.

This chain joins TRBV7-3 and TRBJ2-3, with D tentatively TRBD2 (7 bases). The CDR3 is 15 amino acids. Germline V gives CDR1 SGHTA, CDR2 FQGTGA. V lost 4 bases and J lost 7, with 18 bases in between. CDR3 in amino acids: CASSYEGGNLYTQYF. The CDR3 DNA reads as TGTGCCAGCAGCTACGAGGGGGGGAACTTGTATACGCAGTATTTT.

V usage is TRBV3-1 and J usage is TRBJ1-5, with D uncertain. The CDR3 has 13 residues. The germline gives CDR1 LGHDT, CDR2 YNNKEL (reference sequence). V was pared by 1 base and J by 9 bases, with 10 bases between. The CDR3 coding sequence is TGTGCCAGCAGCCAAGCTGAGTCTCCGCCCCAGCATTTT. Protein sequence: CASSQAESPPQHF.

This clonotype was observed a few times. This chain uses TRBV27 with TRBJ2-7, with 11 bases identical to TRBD1. CDR1 and CDR2 (germline): MNHEY, SMNVEV (reference sequence). V lost 9 bases and J lost 2; bases outside the gene matches: 9. CDR3 size: 15 residues. CDR3 nucleotide sequence: TGTGCCAGTAGGGAAAGGGGACAGGGGGCCTACGAGCAGTACTTC. Protein product: CASRERGQGAYEQYF.

This clonotype was observed a handful of times. This chain connects TRBV20-1 to TRBJ2-1; D is ambiguous. The CDR3 is made up of 11 amino acids. The germline V gene has CDR1 DFQATT and CDR2 SNEGSKA (reference sequence). With 5 bases removed from V and 3 bases from J, the gap between germline ends came to 5 bases. The CDR3: CSADLYNEQFF. For the CDR3, the DNA is TGCAGTGCTGACCTCTACAATGAGCAGTTCTTC.

There are a few counts of this clonotype. This chain connects TRBV6-1 to TRBJ2-1, with D possibly matching TRBD1 (6 bases). The ends were cut back, 7 bases at V and 4 bases at J, with 26 bases in the middle. From germline, CDR1 is MNHNS and CDR2 SASEGT. This CDR3 region has 18 residues. The CDR3 spells CASIGEGSRAGAYNEQFF. CDR3 nucleotide sequence: TGTGCCAGCATAGGTGAGGGATCCCGCGCAGGGGCATACAATGAGCAGTTCTTC.

There are a few counts of this clonotype. The V call is TRBV30, the J call TRBJ2-5, with a possible D match to TRBD2 (5 bases). Germline V CDR1 and CDR2: GTSNPN, SVGIG (reference sequence). This CDR3 spans 13 amino acids. V lost 2 bases and J lost 2, with 9 bases in between. CDR3 sequence: CAWSRRVQETQYF. For the CDR3, the DNA is TGTGCCTGGAGTAGGCGGGTACAAGAGACCCAGTACTTC. Full variable domain (missing parts from reference TRBV30 and TRBJ2-5): SQTIHQWPATLVQPVGSPLSLECTVEGTSNPNLYWYRQAAGRGLQLLFYSVGIGQISSEVPQNLSASRPQDRQFILSSKKLLLSDSGFYLCAWSRRVQETQYFGPGTRLLVL.

V usage is TRBV7-3 and J usage is TRBJ1-2; 10 bases align to TRBD1. The CDR3 is 15 residues long. The ends lost 1 base at V and 6 bases at J; junction bases unmatched: 5. The germline CDR1 and CDR2 sequences are SGHTA and FQGTGA. DNA of the CDR3: TGTGCCAGCAGCTTAATCGGGACAGGGGCGGATGGCTACACCTTC. Translated: CASSLIGTGADGYTF.

This chain joins TRBV20-1 and TRBJ2-5; D gene uncertain. The V gene lost 1 base and the J gene lost 9 bases, with 6 bases spanning the gap. This CDR3 contains 10 residues. Per germline, CDR1 DFQATT and CDR2 SNEGSKA (reference sequence). The CDR3 reads CSARAVAQYF. The CDR3 bases are TGCAGTGCTAGAGCCGTGGCCCAGTACTTC.

The chain uses TRBV30 and TRBJ2-7, with D possibly being TRBD2 (6 bases). The J call may be in error: the DNA end matches TRBJ2-5 better. Germline CDR1 reads GTSNPN; CDR2 reads SVGIG (reference sequence). CDR3 length: 13 residues. CDR3 in DNA: TGTGCCTGCACAGGACTATCAAGGAAGACCCAGTACTTC. Encoded protein: CACTGLSRKTQYF.

The chain is built from TRBV9 and TRBJ2-7; D perhaps matches TRBD2 (6 bases). CDR3 size: 13 residues. The V gene's germline CDR1 is SGDLS and CDR2 YYNGEE. The V end lost 3 bases, the J end lost 5 bases, and 12 bases lay between the germline ends. Here the CDR3 DNA reads TGTGCCAGCAGCGGAGGCTCGGGAGACGAGCAGTACTTC. It encodes CASSGGSGDEQYF.

The J gene is TRBJ2-5, the V gene TRBV4-1; 13 positions agree with TRBD2. CDR1 and CDR2 (germline): MGHRA, YSYEKL. The V and J ends lost 3 bases and 5 bases, in that order; junction bases with no gene match: 3. The CDR3 extends over 15 amino acids. CDR3 residues: CASSHWTSGSETQYF. The CDR3 nucleotides read TGCGCCAGCAGCCATTGGACTAGCGGGAGTGAGACCCAGTACTTC.

This clonotype was observed a few times. V is TRBV20-1 and J is TRBJ2-7, with D hard to call. Looked up from germline, CDR1 is DFQATT and CDR2 is SNEGSKA (reference sequence). Trimming took 2 bases from V and 2 from J, leaving 16 bases between them. CDR3 length: 15 amino acids. CDR3 DNA: TGCAGTGCTAGACAATGGAGTACAGCTCCCTACGAGCAGTACTTC. Protein sequence: CSARQWSTAPYEQYF.

To note about this clonotype: The junction departs from germline at one end; a sequencing error may be responsible. This chain uses TRBV10-3 with TRBJ2-2; perhaps TRBD2 as D (5 bases). The V gene's germline CDR1 is ENHRY and CDR2 SYGVKD. This CDR3 contains 15 residues. CDR3 protein: CAISEGLVNTGELCF. The DNA of the CDR3 is TGTGCCATCAGTGAGGGGCTGGTAAACACCGGGGAGCTGTGTTTT.

The chain links TRBV14 to TRBJ2-7; D possibly corresponds to TRBD1 (5 bases). CDR1 is SGHDN, CDR2 FVKESK, per germline. The V end lost 5 bases, the J end lost 6 bases, and 14 bases lay between the germline ends. The CDR3 consists of 13 residues. The CDR3 protein is CASSFTQVGEQYF. CDR3 bases: TGTGCCAGCAGCTTCACACAGGTGGGCGAGCAGTACTTC.

This clonotype was counted once. The chain recombines TRBV3-1 with TRBJ2-3, with TRBD2 identical over 7 bases. Trimming took 3 bases from V and 1 from J; bases not matched to a gene: 13. CDR1 is LGHDT and CDR2 is YNNKEL in the germline V gene (reference sequence). The CDR3 extends over 18 amino acids. This CDR3 is CASSHRGHSGTRTDTQYF. The CDR3 nucleotides read TGTGCCAGCAGCCATCGAGGCCACAGCGGGACCCGCACAGATACGCAGTATTTT.

Comment on this clonotype: One junction end disagrees with the germline gene, perhaps due to a read error. The chain is built from TRBV2 and TRBJ2-3, with D perhaps TRBD1 (5 bases). The CDR3 extends over 16 amino acids. Germline lookup yields CDR1 SNHLY and CDR2 FYNNEI. CDR3 DNA: TGTGCCGGCAGTGAAGACCAGGGTTTTAGCACAGATACGCAGTATTTT. Translated: CAGSEDQGFSTDTQYF.

This chain joins TRBV18 and TRBJ2-1; a weak D match, TRBD1 (6 bases). The germline V gene encodes CDR1 KGHSH and CDR2 LQKENI. The V end was cut by 3 bases, the J end by 5 bases, with 11 bases between. This CDR3 contains 14 residues. In DNA, the CDR3 is TGTGCCAGCTCACCCCGGGACATGGACAATGAGCAGTTCTTC. Translating gives CASSPRDMDNEQFF.

This chain joins TRBV7-6 and TRBJ2-1; D is unresolved. V was cut by 8 bases and J by 7 bases, with 12 bases left in between. CDR1 SGHVS and CDR2 FNYEAQ come from the germline V gene. The CDR3 is 12 amino acids. The CDR3 DNA follows: TGTGCCAGCGGGTCGACAAGGAATGAGCAGTTCTTC. Amino acid sequence: CASGSTRNEQFF.

The chain is built from TRBV2 and TRBJ2-4; D is tentatively TRBD1 or TRBD2 (5 bases each). The germline CDR1 and CDR2 sequences are SNHLY and FYNNEI. V lost 6 bases, J lost 0 bases, and 12 bases lay in between. The CDR3 extends over 15 amino acids. CDR3 bases: TGTGCCAGCAGGGTGGGGGACGGAGCCAAAAACATTCAGTACTTC. Translating gives CASRVGDGAKNIQYF.

V is TRBV9 and J is TRBJ2-3; a possible D gene is TRBD2 (6 bases). Trimming stripped 0 bases from V and 3 bases from J, with 14 bases between. The CDR3 spans 16 residues. The V gene's germline CDR1 is SGDLS and CDR2 YYNGEE. CDR3 region: CASSVEAGRLTDTQYF. CDR3 DNA sequence: TGTGCCAGCAGCGTAGAGGCGGGGCGGCTGACAGATACGCAGTATTTT.

The rearrangement links TRBV20-1 to TRBJ1-2; D is undetermined. The V gene lost 6 bases and the J gene lost 8 bases, with 13 bases spanning the gap. CDR3 length equals 11 residues. Germline CDR1 DFQATT, CDR2 SNEGSKA (reference sequence). The CDR3 here is CSALPRVGYTF. The CDR3 DNA sequence: TGCAGTGCCCTCCCCCGTGTGGGCTACACCTTC.

Worth noting for this clonotype: The junction departs from germline at one end; a sequencing error may be responsible. The chain is built from TRBV6-5 and TRBJ2-7, with 9 bases that match TRBD1. This CDR3 region has 15 residues. Per the germline V gene, CDR1 is MNHEY and CDR2 is SVGAGI. The CDR3 sequence is CARSYRGQGLDEQYF. The CDR3 coding sequence is TGTGCCCGCAGTTACCGGGGACAGGGTCTCGACGAGCAGTACTTC.

The genes are TRBV10-1 and TRBJ2-2, with no clear D. Looked up from germline, CDR1 is WNHNN and CDR2 is SYGVQD (reference sequence). The CDR3 covers 14 residues. The V gene lost 6 bases and the J gene lost 2 bases, with 10 bases spanning the gap. Here the CDR3 DNA reads TGCGCCAGCAGCGCCTTGTCCAACACCGGGGAGCTGTTTTTT. It specifies CASSALSNTGELFF.

The genes are TRBV5-1 and TRBJ2-6; D is tentatively TRBD1 or TRBD2 (5 bases each). Germline V CDR1 and CDR2: SGHRS, YFSETQ. V lost 0 bases, J lost 2 bases, and 9 bases lay in between. This CDR3 has 16 amino acids. The CDR3 region is CASSLGGAPGANVLTF. DNA for the CDR3: TGCGCCAGCAGCTTGGGAGGGGCCCCTGGGGCCAACGTCCTGACTTTC.

Remarks on this clonotype: At one of its ends the junction is not consistent with the germline gene, which may arise from a read error. The genes are TRBV20-1 and TRBJ2-7; D is unclear. The CDR3 loop spans 15 amino acids. Germline lookup yields CDR1 DFQATT and CDR2 SNEGSKA (reference sequence). As DNA, the CDR3 is TGCGGTGCCCACCCCCGAGAAGGTCCCCTCTACGAGCAGTACTTC. Residues: CGAHPREGPLYEQYF.